This TCR beta chain was sequenced in a study of T cells after yellow fever vaccination. 5'RACE template switching generated TCR cDNA, adding a universal primer site and UMIs. TCRdb recomputed calls from the 5' RACE reads with MiXCR, one row per CDR3 protein. The table has about 580,000 distinct CDR3 sequences, roughly a sixth seen once. A few counts support this clonotype. With 3 bases clipped from V and 2 bases from J, the junction kept 8 bases outside the gene matches. This CDR3 contains 16 residues. Per the germline V gene, CDR1 is SEHNR and CDR2 is FQNEAQ (reference sequence). The material sequenced was PBMCs, taken around 5 days after the first yellow fever vaccination. This chain connects TRBV7-9 to TRBJ2-3; TRBD1 matches at 7 bases. The sequence was obtained from a man aged 18 to 30 who received the YFV17D yellow fever vaccine. The CDR3 coding sequence is TGTGCCAGCAGCTTCTCGCGACAGGGCTTCACAGATACGCAGTATTTT. Residues: CASSFSRQGFTDTQYF.